The T cell receptor beta chain described here comes from a study of read filtering for tumor transcriptome and immune sequencing. V dropped 6 bases and J dropped 7; count of bases not matched to a gene: 14. CDR3 length: 15 amino acids. This clonotype was picked up many times. From approximately 430 ng of RNA, a library with molecular barcoded alpha/delta and beta/gamma adaptors was made. TCRdb processed the reads anew with MiXCR; each CDR3 protein has one entry. The sample consists of roughly 38,000 distinct CDR3 sequences, over 11% of them appearing once. The sample was a population of CD138-negative cells sorted from bone marrow. The TCR originated in a donor aged 40 or older with multiple myeloma. The rearrangement uses TRBV12-3 or TRBV12-4 and TRBJ1-1; 7 bases align to TRBD1. CDR3 amino acids: CASSQQGRGSVEAFF. CDR3 nucleotide sequence: TGTGCCAGCAGCCAACAGGGGAGGGGTTCGGTTGAAGCTTTCTTT.